This T cell receptor (beta chain) was sequenced for a study of blood T cell repertoires in COVID-19 (dated by TCRdb to between 2020 and 2021). A note on the overall study: Samples covering the acute and convalescent phases of COVID-19 were provided by collaborators in the United States, Italy and Spain. The prospective study material was composed of cDNA or gDNA derived from T cells, B-cell-depleted T cells, or PBMCs. Subjects who had been exposed to COVID-19, were actively infected with it, or had recovered from it provided the deeply sampled blood TCRbeta repertoires that made up the dataset. A freely available public database, intended as a resource for researchers studying the immune response to SARS-CoV-2, is where the repertoires were released. Samples came from the ongoing ImmuneRACE study (first 160 participants) plus 1,254 subjects from 6 global collaborators. Nearly every sample came with metadata listing a de-identified subject ID, COVID-19 status, age in years and sex. Where available, HLA class I and class II types were obtained from metadata supplied by the sample provider rather than from assay-based typing. What the research found in general, with its limitations: The quantity of clinical and demographic metadata differed by source and by participant and was supplied without curation.

Each collaborating institution followed its own protocols to collect whole blood in K2EDTA tubes. Collaborator samples were shipped for TCRbeta analysis as frozen whole blood, isolated PBMCs, or DNA extracted from either sample type. TCRbeta CDR3 regions were amplified from genomic DNA using the immunoSEQ Assay, a bias-controlled multiplex PCR. The authors processed their data as follows. The number of nucleated cells in each sample was estimated from the amplification of reference gene primers within the assay. To quantify the absolute abundance of each unique TCRbeta CDR3 rearrangement, sequence reads were collapsed and filtered. For each sample, productive Simpson clonality was calculated as the square root of Simpson's diversity index across productive rearrangements. TCRdb carries this immuneACCESS record with in-frame sequences only. Its versions omit some clonotypes, under half of them owing to an unresolved V gene in the studies checked, with the rest unexplained. The D gene and trimming were derived from the DNA, and the V and J assignments and clone size from that table. Recorded for this sample are about 310,000 clones; about 88% of them occurred a single time. The ten top clones hold roughly 1.3% of the sample.

As concerns this clone: Its target antigen remains unknown. Qualities for individual bases were not recorded, and no much larger clone is one base off.

There are 18 amino acids in the CDR3, from cysteine to phenylalanine inclusive. Of the read, only the CDR3 DNA is kept; its 54 bases are in frame from base 1. Recombination linked TRBV21-1 to TRBJ1-2; the table assigns TRBD1, which was not confirmed against the DNA. TRBV21-1 corresponds to a pseudogene. The clonotype originates from a man between 65 and 85 years old with acute or convalescent COVID-19. The sequenced material came from peripheral blood. The DNA is TGTGCCAGCAGCAAAGTCTGGTTGGGATCGGGACAGGGCTATGGCTACACCTTC. Its protein reads: CASSKVWLGSGQGYGYTF.